This is a list of T cell receptor beta chains from one sample in a study of technical replicates of blood from a handful of donors. Profiling relied on immunoSEQ multiplex PCR, and the TCRdb table lists in-frame clones only, not all of them. The sample has tens of thousands of clones; roughly 98% are singletons. Sequenced sample: T cells isolated from PBMCs. These receptors were taken from a human donor in good health. Each CDR3 is given with its conserved first and last residue. Fields, in order: J gene, D gene, V gene, clone size, CDR3 DNA, CDR3 protein. D genes are given only for firm matches. Some rows have no size entry. The others give once, few or many, or a class for an expanded clone.

>TRBJ2-3|TRBD2|TRBV27|-
TGTGCCAGCAGTTTTAGCGGGACCGGTGATACGCAGTATTTT
CASSFSGTGDTQYF
>TRBJ2-1|-|TRBV11-2|-
TGTGCCAGCATCCCTCTTGACTTTCCCCAACCCATTAATGAGCAGTTCTTC
CASIPLDFPQPINEQFF
>TRBJ2-5|-|TRBV5-1|-
TGCGCCAGCAGCTTGACTGGTTCGGAGACCCAGTACTTC
CASSLTGSETQYF
>TRBJ1-4|-|TRBV10-1|-
TGCGCCAGCAGCGACATATTTAATGAAAAACTGTTTTTT
CASSDIFNEKLFF
>TRBJ2-5|TRBD2|TRBV13|-
TGTGCCAGCACAAGGACTAGCGGGGGGGAGACCCAGTACTTC
CASTRTSGGETQYF
>TRBJ2-2|-|TRBV6-5|-
TGTGCCAGCAGTTTTGTTCTGACAGTAAACACCGGGGAGCTGTTTTTT
CASSFVLTVNTGELFF
>TRBJ2-1|TRBD2|TRBV14|-
TGTGCCAGCAGCCGCCCCGGGACTAGCTATCGCAATGAGCAGTTCTTC
CASSRPGTSYRNEQFF
>TRBJ1-1|TRBD1|TRBV9|-
TGTGCCAGCAGCAGACAGGGTCTTCGCACTGAAGCTTTCTTT
CASSRQGLRTEAFF
>TRBJ2-7|TRBD1|TRBV6-5|-
TGTGCCACCACTACAGGGGGGTACTACGAGCAGTACTTC
CATTTGGYYEQYF
>TRBJ2-7|-|TRBV6-5|-
TGTGCCAGCCGCAGGATACCGTACGAGCAGTACTTC
CASRRIPYEQYF
>TRBJ2-1|TRBD2|TRBV2|-
TGTGCCAGCAGTGATACCCGACTAGCCCTCTCCTACAATGAGCAGTTCTTC
CASSDTRLALSYNEQFF
>TRBJ1-4|-|TRBV9|-
TGTGCCAGCAGCGTAGGGCCAGCTAATGAAAAACTGTTTTTT
CASSVGPANEKLFF
>TRBJ2-1|TRBD2|TRBV30|-
TGTGCCTGGAGAGGACTAGCGGGGGTGGGGGATGAGCAGTTCTTC
CAWRGLAGVGDEQFF
>TRBJ1-5|TRBD1|TRBV5-1|once
TGCGCCAGCAGCGAGGGACAGGGGATGGGTCAGCCCCAGCATTTT
CASSEGQGMGQPQHF
>TRBJ1-4|TRBD1|TRBV7-9|-
TGTGCCAGCACCCGCGAAACAGGGGAATTCCACGCTAATGAAAAACTGTTTTTT
CASTRETGEFHANEKLFF
>TRBJ2-2|TRBD1|TRBV6-1|-
TGTGCCAGCAGTGAAGAGGGACAGTGGGTGTTTTTT
CASSEEGQWVFF
>TRBJ2-1|TRBD1|TRBV4-1|-
TGCGCCAGCAGCCCCTGGACAGGGGGCTTCGGGAATGAGCAGTTCTTC
CASSPWTGGFGNEQFF
>TRBJ1-4|-|TRBV9|-
TGTGCCAGCAGCGCTACCGGGTCCTTTAATGAAAAACTGTTTTTT
CASSATGSFNEKLFF
>TRBJ2-5|TRBD2|TRBV4-2|-
TGTGCCAGCAGCCAAGATGCTAGCGGGGAAGAGACCCAGTACTTC
CASSQDASGEETQYF
>TRBJ2-1|TRBD1|TRBV28|-
TGTGCCAGCAGTTTGGACAGGTTTAATTCGCAGTTCTTC
CASSLDRFNSQFF
>TRBJ1-4|TRBD1|TRBV7-9|-
TGTGCCAGCAGCTTACAGGGACAGAACCTAGAAAAACTGTTTTTT
CASSLQGQNLEKLFF
>TRBJ2-5|-|TRBV5-4|-
TGTGCCAGCTCACTAGATAGTGGCTTCGGGGAGACCCAGTACTTC
CASSLDSGFGETQYF
>TRBJ1-6|-|TRBV7-3|-
TGTGCCAGCAGCCCGCAAGGCGGTCCCTCACCCCTCCACTTT
CASSPQGGPSPLHF
>TRBJ1-2|-|TRBV29-1|-
TGCAGCGCCGCCCGGACAATTTCTAACTATGGCTACACCTTC
CSAARTISNYGYTF
>TRBJ1-1|-|TRBV5-1|-
TGCGCCAGCAGCTTGGGGGGGGGAAGTGACACTGAAGCTTTCTTT
CASSLGGGSDTEAFF
>TRBJ2-7|TRBD1|TRBV9|-
TGTGCCAGCAGCGGACCCGAGTCACAGACAGGGATCGAGCAGTACTTC
CASSGPESQTGIEQYF
>TRBJ2-1|TRBD1|TRBV2|once
TGTGCCAGCAGAAGGGACAGGGGTAGCTACAATGAGCAGTTCTTC
CASRRDRGSYNEQFF
>TRBJ2-2|TRBD2|TRBV4-1|once
TGCGCCAGCAGCCAACCCGGGAGGGCGCGGACCGGGGAGCTGTTTTTT
CASSQPGRARTGELFF
>TRBJ1-2|-|TRBV7-9|-
TGTGCCAGCAGCTTAGACGGGAACTATGGCTACACCTTC
CASSLDGNYGYTF
>TRBJ2-1|TRBD2|TRBV5-6|-
TGTGCCAGCAGCTGGGGACTAGCAGAACTCTACAATGAGCAGTTCTTC
CASSWGLAELYNEQFF
>TRBJ2-6|-|TRBV6-5|-
TGTGCCAGCAGTTCCAGCGAGGGGGTTGGGGCCAACGTCCTGACTTTC
CASSSSEGVGANVLTF
>TRBJ2-5|-|TRBV27|-
TGTGCCAGCCGGCAGGGTGGCTGGAAAGAGACCCAGTACTTC
CASRQGGWKETQYF
>TRBJ2-3|TRBD2|TRBV13|-
TGTGCCAGCAGCCCGATAGCGGGAGCCATTCTAGCCTCAGATACGCAGTATTTT
CASSPIAGAILASDTQYF
>TRBJ1-5|-|TRBV18|-
TGTGCCAGCTCAGCCGGGGGAGGGCAGCCCCAGCATTTT
CASSAGGGQPQHF
>TRBJ2-7|TRBD2|TRBV11-3|-
TGTGCCAGCAGCTTAGGGGATTGGCGGGGGTCTGATGAGCAGTACTTC
CASSLGDWRGSDEQYF
>TRBJ1-5|-|TRBV7-9|-
TGTGCCAGCAGCCCCACGGGTAGCAATCAGCCCCAGCATTTT
CASSPTGSNQPQHF
>TRBJ2-7|TRBD2|TRBV30|-
TGTGCCTGGATGGGACTAGCGGGGGAAGGGGGCTCCTACGAGCAGTACTTC
CAWMGLAGEGGSYEQYF
>TRBJ2-1|TRBD2|TRBV11-2|-
TGTGCCAGCAGCTTATCTAGCGGGGGAAATGAGCAGTTCTTC
CASSLSSGGNEQFF
>TRBJ2-1|-|TRBV5-1|-
TGCGCCAGCAGCTTGGAAGCGAACGAGGGCAAGCAGTTCTTC
CASSLEANEGKQFF
>TRBJ2-7|TRBD1|TRBV11-2|-
TGTGCCAGCAGTCCCGGGACAGGGGTCTCCTACGAGCAGTACTTC
CASSPGTGVSYEQYF
>TRBJ2-7|-|TRBV4-1|-
TGCGCCAGCAGCCAAGCGGGACAAAACTACGAGCAGTACTTC
CASSQAGQNYEQYF
>TRBJ2-7|-|TRBV5-1|-
TGCGCCAGCAGCTTCGGGGGAGCCACTATCTACGAGCAGTACTTC
CASSFGGATIYEQYF
>TRBJ2-3|TRBD1|TRBV30|-
TGTGCCTGGAGTGCGAGACCGGGACAGGCGACTAGCACAGATACGCAGTATTTT
CAWSARPGQATSTDTQYF
>TRBJ2-5|-|TRBV6-1|-
TGTGCCAGCAGTGATGCGGCTAGCTTTCAGACCCAGTACTTC
CASSDAASFQTQYF
>TRBJ2-7|-|TRBV9|-
TGTGCCAGCAGTGGGAAAGGGGGCTACGAGCAGTACTTC
CASSGKGGYEQYF
>TRBJ1-1|TRBD1|TRBV6-5|-
TGTGCCAGCAGTCTGGGACAGGGCACTGAAGCTTTCTTT
CASSLGQGTEAFF
>TRBJ1-1|TRBD1|TRBV14|-
TGTGCCAGCAGCGCAAACAGGGGGCTTGCGAACACTGAAGCTTTCTTT
CASSANRGLANTEAFF
>TRBJ1-1|-|TRBV11-3|-
TGTGCCAGCAGCTTAAAGGGGTTAGGGGAAGCTTTCTTT
CASSLKGLGEAFF
>TRBJ2-1|TRBD2|TRBV7-9|-
TGTGCCAGCAGCTCCAATCCGGGACTAGCGGGAGGTGAGCAGTTCTTC
CASSSNPGLAGGEQFF
>TRBJ1-2|TRBD1|TRBV27|-
TGTGCCACCTACCTGACAGGGGCTGGCTACACCTTC
CATYLTGAGYTF
>TRBJ2-4|-|TRBV10-3|-
TGTGCCGCCGGGGAGGCGGCCCAAAACATTCAGTACTTC
CAAGEAAQNIQYF
>TRBJ2-3|TRBD1|TRBV15|-
TGTGCCACCAGCAGAGATCGGGGACAGGGCGGGCCCGGTTATTTT
CATSRDRGQGGPGYF
>TRBJ2-1|-|TRBV5-4|-
TGTGCCAGCAGCCCAGGGGCAGGGAGTGGTCTTGAGCAGTTCTTC
CASSPGAGSGLEQFF